One sample yielded the 8 T cell receptor beta chains listed below, sequenced in a study of shared clonotypes between healthy human individuals. The protocol was immunoSEQ multiplex PCR, while the TCRdb copy is restricted to in-frame clones and leaves out a portion. The sample records 600,000 to 800,000 clones, 72% being singletons. Source material: memory CD4+ T cells sorted from blood. Subset specified: CD45RA-negative fraction. The receptor set was obtained from a woman aged 25 to 39 in good health.

This chain joins TRBV11-2 and TRBJ1-2; D is undetermined. The CDR3 runs 15 residues. The germline V gene encodes CDR1 SGHAT and CDR2 FQNNGV. V lost 1 base and J lost 6, with 15 bases in between. CDR3 coding DNA: TGTGCCAGCAGCTTAGGGGCAGCGACTTACGATGGCTACACCTTC. It specifies CASSLGAATYDGYTF.

This clone has more than one count but fewer than ten. The chain joins TRBV4-1 to TRBJ1-4; D remains ambiguous. The V gene lost 5 bases and the J gene lost 7 bases, with 20 bases spanning the gap. The CDR3 has 16 residues. Germline CDR1 and CDR2: MGHRA and YSYEKL. The CDR3 nucleotides read TGCGCCAGCAGCTCCCCCTTCGAGGCGGGTAGTGAAAAACTGTTTTTT. Encoded protein: CASSSPFEAGSEKLFF.

Written as DNA, the CDR3 is TGTGCCAGCAGCTTGTCGGGGACAGGGATGTATGGCTACACCTTC. As protein: CASSLSGTGMYGYTF. The rearrangement links TRBV5-4 to TRBJ1-2, with TRBD1 identical over 9 bases. V dropped 1 base and J dropped 5; count of bases not matched to a gene: 6. The CDR3 is 15 amino acids. Germline assignment: CDR1 SGHNT and CDR2 YYREEE (reference sequence).

This chain joins TRBV28 and TRBJ1-1; D unclear. The length of the CDR3 is 12 residues. Deletions cut 2 bases from V and 6 bases from J, with 7 bases between. CDR1 and CDR2 from the germline V gene are MDHEN and SYDVKM. Written as DNA, the CDR3 is TGTGCCAGCAGTTTAGGGGTGGCTGAAGCTTTCTTT. Its protein is CASSLGVAEAFF.

There are a few counts of this clone. This chain connects TRBV2 to TRBJ2-1, with 8 nucleotides matching TRBD2. Trimming removed 6 bases from V and 4 bases from J; junction bases left unmatched: 5. Germline V gives CDR1 SNHLY, CDR2 FYNNEI. CDR3 length: 14 amino acids. CDR3 sequence: CASRIAGQYNEQFF. CDR3 sequence (DNA): TGTGCCAGCAGGATAGCGGGACAATACAATGAGCAGTTCTTC.

The V and J genes are TRBV29-1 and TRBJ2-4, with no clear D. Trimming left V 3 bases short and J 13 bases short, with 4 bases between. Germline loops: CDR1 SQVTM, CDR2 ANQGSEA. The CDR3 runs to 8 residues. This CDR3 reads CSVEGQYF. CDR3 nucleotide sequence: TGCAGCGTTGAGGGACAGTACTTC.

The rearrangement links TRBV5-5 to TRBJ2-1; 7 bases align to TRBD1. Germline CDR1 reads SGHKS; CDR2 reads YYEKEE (reference sequence). The V segment lost 3 bases and the J segment 5 bases; nucleotides outside the gene matches: 11. The CDR3 extends over 16 amino acids. The CDR3 loop is CASSSPRDSNNNEQFF. The CDR3 region has the DNA TGTGCCAGCAGCTCACCAAGGGACAGTAATAACAATGAGCAGTTCTTC.

The chain uses TRBV7-9 and TRBJ2-1, with 10 bases fitting TRBD1. Unmatched junction bases numbered 11, after V lost 3 bases and J lost 12 bases. The CDR3 consists of 15 residues. Germline-derived CDR1 and CDR2 are SEHNR and FQNEAQ (reference sequence). DNA for the CDR3: TGTGCCAGCAGCTTGACAGGGGGCGGCCTCGATGGGCAGTTCTTC. Translated: CASSLTGGGLDGQFF.